Described below is a single TCR beta chain sequence and its context. Authors' data handling: Counts of nucleated cells, estimated from reference gene primer amplification, were obtained. Profiling relied on immunoSEQ multiplex PCR, and the TCRdb table lists in-frame clones only, not all of them. V and J calls and clone size are given by that table; D and trimming were obtained from the DNA. The data show about 130,000 clones, 75% to 90% seen once. The source of the sample is a study of blood T cell repertoires in COVID-19. Study context: The origin of the acute and convalescent COVID-19 samples was the United States, Italy and Spain. PBMCs, B-cell-depleted T cells, or T cells were the source of the cDNA or gDNA that made up the material.

Germline loops: CDR1 MDHEN, CDR2 SYDVKM. The CDR3 spans 16 residues. The V and J ends lost 3 bases and 3 bases, in that order; junction bases with no gene match: 10. Specimen: peripheral blood. The source is a human donor in a cohort sampled during active COVID-19. The chain is built from TRBV28 and TRBJ1-1; 7 bases are shared with TRBD1. The CDR3 loop is CASSFPFTDRDTEAFF. The CDR3 DNA sequence: TGTGCCAGCAGTTTCCCCTTCACTGACAGGGACACTGAAGCTTTCTTT.